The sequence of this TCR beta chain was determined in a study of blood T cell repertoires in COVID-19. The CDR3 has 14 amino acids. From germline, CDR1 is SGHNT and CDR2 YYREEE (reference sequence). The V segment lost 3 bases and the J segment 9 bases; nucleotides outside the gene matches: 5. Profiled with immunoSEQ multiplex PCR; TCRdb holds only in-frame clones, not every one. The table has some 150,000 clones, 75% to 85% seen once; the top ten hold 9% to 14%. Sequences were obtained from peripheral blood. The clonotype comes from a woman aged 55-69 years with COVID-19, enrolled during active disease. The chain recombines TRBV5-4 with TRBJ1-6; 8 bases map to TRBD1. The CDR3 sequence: CASSSRQGISPLHF. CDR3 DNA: TGTGCCAGCAGCTCCCGACAGGGGATTTCACCCCTCCACTTT.